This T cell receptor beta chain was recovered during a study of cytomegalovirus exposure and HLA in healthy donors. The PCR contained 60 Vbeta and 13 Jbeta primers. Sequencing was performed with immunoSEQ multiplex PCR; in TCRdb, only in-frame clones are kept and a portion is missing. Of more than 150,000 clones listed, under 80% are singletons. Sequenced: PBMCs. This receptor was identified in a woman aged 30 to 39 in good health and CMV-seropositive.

CDR3 sequence (DNA): TGTGCCAGCAGCTTGGGGGCGCGGGATGGAAACACCATATATTTT. It codes for CASSLGARDGNTIYF. The rearrangement uses TRBV5-4 and TRBJ1-3; D is undetermined. Germline V CDR1 and CDR2: SGHNT, YYREEE (reference sequence). The CDR3 runs to 15 residues. Deletions cut 0 bases from V and 3 bases from J, with 10 bases between. Filled out from reference TRBV5-4 and TRBJ1-3, the complete variable domain reads ETGVTQSPTHLIKTRGQQVTLRCSSQSGHNTVSWYQQALGQGPQFIFQYYREEENGRGNFPPRFSGLQFPNYSSELNVNALELDDSALYLCASSLGARDGNTIYFGEGSWLTVV.